A single sample is the source of the 9 T cell receptor beta chains below, sequenced in a study of blood T cell repertoires in COVID-19. Measured with immunoSEQ multiplex PCR; TCRdb has only the in-frame clones, and not every one. The table records around 400,000 clones, around 87% of them present only once. Source material: peripheral blood. These receptors originate from a woman aged 60 to 75 with COVID-19, enrolled during active disease.

The J gene is TRBJ1-2, the V gene TRBV6-5, with D possibly TRBD1 on 5 matching bases. With 0 bases removed from V and 0 bases from J, the gap between germline ends came to 11 bases. The CDR3 consists of 16 residues. The germline V gene has CDR1 MNHEY and CDR2 SVGAGI. CDR3 in DNA: TGTGCCAGCAGTTACTCCGGGGGGGATGCTAACTATGGCTACACCTTC. It yields the protein CASSYSGGDANYGYTF.

This clone was detected once. This rearrangement joins TRBV14 to TRBJ2-2; a weak D match, TRBD1 (5 bases). V was shortened by 5 bases and J by 7 bases, with 11 bases between the two germline ends. The length of the CDR3 is 13 residues. Germline values: CDR1 SGHDN, CDR2 FVKESK. CDR3 protein: CASSSQGYGELFF. The CDR3 DNA reads as TGTGCCAGCAGCTCCCAGGGATACGGGGAGCTGTTTTTT.

The chain is built from TRBV11-2 and TRBJ2-7; 8 nucleotides line up with TRBD1. The CDR3 totals 17 residues. CDR1 and CDR2 from the germline V gene are SGHAT and FQNNGV. Losses at the gene ends were 1 base for V and 1 base for J; bases not matched to a gene: 9. Here the CDR3 reads CASSLVGQGHKSYEQYF. In DNA, the CDR3 is TGTGCCAGCAGCTTAGTTGGACAGGGCCATAAATCCTACGAGCAGTACTTC. The variable domain in full, with the rest retrieved from reference TRBV11-2 and TRBJ2-7, is EAGVAQSPRYKIIEKRQSVAFWCNPISGHATLYWYQQILGQGPKLLIQFQNNGVVDDSQLPKDRFSAERLKGVDSTLKIQPAKLEDSAVYLCASSLVGQGHKSYEQYFGPGTRLTVT.

The gene calls are TRBV29-1 and TRBJ1-2, with D perhaps matching TRBD1 (5 bases). Germline V gene lookup returns CDR1 SQVTM and CDR2 ANQGSEA. CDR3 length: 12 residues. V shed 4 bases and J shed 6 bases, with 12 bases lying between them. CDR3 protein: CSVVRGTDGYTF. DNA for the CDR3: TGCAGCGTTGTTAGGGGAACGGATGGCTACACCTTC. Based on the CDR3 plus reference TRBV29-1 and TRBJ1-2, the full variable domain is SAVISQKPSRDICQRGTSLTIQCQVDSQVTMMFWYRQQPGQSLTLIATANQGSEATYESGFVIDKFPISRPNLTFSTLTVSNMSPEDSSIYLCSVVRGTDGYTFGSGTRLTVV.

J is TRBJ2-7 and V is TRBV11-1; 7 positions agree with TRBD1. Germline-derived CDR1 and CDR2 are SGHAT and FQDESV (reference sequence). V was pared by 5 bases and J by 2 bases, with 6 bases of the junction left unmatched. CDR3 length: 14 amino acids. CDR3 in DNA: TGTGCCAGCAGCCCGGGACAGCGAGCCTACGAGCAGTACTTC. This encodes CASSPGQRAYEQYF.

The rearrangement uses TRBV9 and TRBJ2-7, with 10 bases identical to TRBD2. The germline CDR1 and CDR2 sequences are SGDLS and YYNGEE. V lost 3 bases and J lost 3; bases outside the gene matches: 9. The CDR3 sequence is 16 residues long. CDR3 loop: CASSAQGAGGFYEQYF. The CDR3 DNA is TGTGCCAGCAGCGCCCAGGGAGCGGGGGGGTTCTACGAGCAGTACTTC.

V is TRBV27 and J is TRBJ1-6; D gene ambiguous. The CDR3 has 15 residues. V shed 7 bases and J shed 0 bases, with 10 bases lying between them. Germline CDR1 and CDR2: MNHEY and SMNVEV (reference sequence). CDR3 coding DNA: TGTGCCAGCACCTCCCGGAGCTCCTATAATTCACCCCTCCACTTT. This translates into CASTSRSSYNSPLHF.

The chain uses TRBV5-1 and TRBJ1-2; a weak D match, TRBD1 (6 bases). Germline assignment: CDR1 SGHRS and CDR2 YFSETQ. The CDR3 loop spans 15 amino acids. Trimming pared 3 bases from V and 2 bases from J, leaving 14 bases between. The CDR3 region has the DNA TGCGCCAGCAGCTGGGGGACAAGGGGGAACTATGGCTACACCTTC. Translating gives CASSWGTRGNYGYTF.

This rearrangement joins TRBV15 to TRBJ2-3, with 9 bases lining up with TRBD1. The V gene end was trimmed by 0 bases and the J gene end by 5 bases; junction bases not matched to a gene: 6. The CDR3 is 16 residues long. CDR1 and CDR2 from the germline V gene are LNHNV and YYDKDF (reference sequence). The CDR3 region has the DNA TGTGCCACCAGCAGAGAGGAACAGGGGGCTGGAGATACGCAGTATTTT. Its protein is CATSREEQGAGDTQYF.